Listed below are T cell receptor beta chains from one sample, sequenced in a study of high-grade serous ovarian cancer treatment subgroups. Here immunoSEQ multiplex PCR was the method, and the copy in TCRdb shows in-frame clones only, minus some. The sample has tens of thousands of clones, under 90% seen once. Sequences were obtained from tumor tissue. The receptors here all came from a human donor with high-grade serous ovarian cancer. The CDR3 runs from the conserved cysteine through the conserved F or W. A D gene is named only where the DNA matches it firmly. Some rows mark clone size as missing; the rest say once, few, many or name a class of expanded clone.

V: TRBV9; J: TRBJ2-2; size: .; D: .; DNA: TGTGCCAGCAGCGAAGACACCAGCCTGTGGGTCGGGGAGCTGTTTTTT; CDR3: CASSEDTSLWVGELFF
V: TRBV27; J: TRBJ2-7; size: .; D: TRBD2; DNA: TGTGCCAGCAGTTTTGGGACTAGCGGGAACACCTACGAGCAGTACTTC; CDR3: CASSFGTSGNTYEQYF
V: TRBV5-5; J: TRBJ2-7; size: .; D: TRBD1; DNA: TGTGCCAGCAGCCGGAACCCGGACAGGGCACCCTACGAGCAGTACTTC; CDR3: CASSRNPDRAPYEQYF
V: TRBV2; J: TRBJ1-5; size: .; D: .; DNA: TGTGCCAGCAGCCGGATTCCACAGGGTCAGCCCCAGCATTTT; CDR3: CASSRIPQGQPQHF
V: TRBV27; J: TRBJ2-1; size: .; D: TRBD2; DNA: TGTGCCAGCAGCTCCCCCGGGACTAGCATCCATGAGCAGTTCTTC; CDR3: CASSSPGTSIHEQFF
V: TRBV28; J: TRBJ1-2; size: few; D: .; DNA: TGTGCCAGCAGTTCCGGAGGGGAACAAGCTAACTATGGCTACACCTTC; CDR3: CASSSGGEQANYGYTF
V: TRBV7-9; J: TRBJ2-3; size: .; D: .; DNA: TGTGCCAGCAGCTTTGCTGGAAACACAGATACGCAGTATTTT; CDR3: CASSFAGNTDTQYF
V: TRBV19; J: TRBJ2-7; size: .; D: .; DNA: TGTGCCAGTAGTATGCAGGCCACTACTTCCTACGAGCAGTACTTC; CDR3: CASSMQATTSYEQYF
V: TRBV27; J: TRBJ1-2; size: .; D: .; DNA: TGTGCCAGCAGTTTAGGGACACCAGGGGTCTATGGCTACACCTTC; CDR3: CASSLGTPGVYGYTF
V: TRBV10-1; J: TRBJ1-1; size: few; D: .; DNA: TGCGCCAGCAGTGAGAATACGGGTGTCACTGAAGCTTTCTTT; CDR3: CASSENTGVTEAFF
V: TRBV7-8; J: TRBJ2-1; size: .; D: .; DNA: TGTGCCAGCAGTCCCGGCGGCCTGCATGGGGGAGAGTTCTTC; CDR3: CASSPGGLHGGEFF
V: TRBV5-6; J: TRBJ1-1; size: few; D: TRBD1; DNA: TGTGCCAGCAGCGCCCTTGACAGGGGAGCTGAAGCTTTCTTT; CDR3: CASSALDRGAEAFF
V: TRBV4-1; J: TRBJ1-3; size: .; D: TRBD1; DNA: TGCGCCAGCAGCCAAGGGACAGGGACCTCTGGAAACACCATATATTTT; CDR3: CASSQGTGTSGNTIYF
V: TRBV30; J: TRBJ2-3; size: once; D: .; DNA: TGTGCCTGGAGTACAACCACAGATACGCAGTATTTT; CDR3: CAWSTTTDTQYF
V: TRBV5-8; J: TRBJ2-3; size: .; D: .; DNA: TGTGCCAGCAGCTTGGTTATACCTAGCACAGATACGCAGTATTTT; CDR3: CASSLVIPSTDTQYF
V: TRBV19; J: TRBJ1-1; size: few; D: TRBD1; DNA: TGTGCCAGTACCACCTCAGGGGGGTACACTGAAGCTTTCTTT; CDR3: CASTTSGGYTEAFF
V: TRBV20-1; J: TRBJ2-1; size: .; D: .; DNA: TGCAGTGCTGCCAGACCCAATGAGCAGTTCTTC; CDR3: CSAARPNEQFF
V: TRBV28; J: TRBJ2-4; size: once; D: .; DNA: TGTGCCAGCGGCCTACGCGGGGCCAAAAACATTCAGTACTTC; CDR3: CASGLRGAKNIQYF
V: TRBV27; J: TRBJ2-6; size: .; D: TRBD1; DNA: TGTGCCAGCAGTTCTATCCTACCGGGACAGGGGGCTGGAGGGGCCAACGTCCTGACTTTC; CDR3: CASSSILPGQGAGGANVLTF
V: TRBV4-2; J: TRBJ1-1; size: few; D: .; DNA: TGTGCCAGCAGCCAAGAGGGGAAAGCTTTCTTT; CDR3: CASSQEGKAFF
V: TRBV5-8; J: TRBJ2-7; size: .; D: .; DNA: TGTGCCAGCAGCTTGTGGCAGGTCTACGAGCAGTACTTC; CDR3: CASSLWQVYEQYF
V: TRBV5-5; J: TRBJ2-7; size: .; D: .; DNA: TGTGCCAGCAGCTCAGGGACGTTCGCCTACGAGCAGTACTTC; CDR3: CASSSGTFAYEQYF